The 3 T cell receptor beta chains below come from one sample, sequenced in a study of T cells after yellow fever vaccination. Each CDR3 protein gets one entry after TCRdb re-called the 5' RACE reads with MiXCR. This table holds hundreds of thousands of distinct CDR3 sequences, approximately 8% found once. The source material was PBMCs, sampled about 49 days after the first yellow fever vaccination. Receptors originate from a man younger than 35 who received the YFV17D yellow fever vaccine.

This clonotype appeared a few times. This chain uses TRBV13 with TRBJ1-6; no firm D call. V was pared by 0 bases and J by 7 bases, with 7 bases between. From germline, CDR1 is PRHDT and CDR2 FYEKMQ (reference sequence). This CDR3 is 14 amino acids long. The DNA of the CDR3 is TGTGCCAGCAGCTTAGGCTACAGAAATTCACCCCTCCACTTT. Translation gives CASSLGYRNSPLHF.

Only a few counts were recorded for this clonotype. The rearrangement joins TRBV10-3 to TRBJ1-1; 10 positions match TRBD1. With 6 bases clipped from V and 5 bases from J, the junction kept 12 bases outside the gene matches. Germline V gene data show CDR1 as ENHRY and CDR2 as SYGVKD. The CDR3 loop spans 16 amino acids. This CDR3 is CAIRRGQGPHGTEAFF. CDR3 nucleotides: TGTGCCATCAGGAGGGGACAGGGGCCTCACGGGACTGAAGCTTTCTTT.

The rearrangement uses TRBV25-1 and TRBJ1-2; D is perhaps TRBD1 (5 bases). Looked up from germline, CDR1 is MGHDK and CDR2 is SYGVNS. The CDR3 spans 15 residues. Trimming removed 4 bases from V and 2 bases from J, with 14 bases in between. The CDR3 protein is CASSVGRAGNYGYTF. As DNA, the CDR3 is TGTGCCAGCAGTGTGGGCAGGGCGGGGAACTATGGCTACACCTTC.